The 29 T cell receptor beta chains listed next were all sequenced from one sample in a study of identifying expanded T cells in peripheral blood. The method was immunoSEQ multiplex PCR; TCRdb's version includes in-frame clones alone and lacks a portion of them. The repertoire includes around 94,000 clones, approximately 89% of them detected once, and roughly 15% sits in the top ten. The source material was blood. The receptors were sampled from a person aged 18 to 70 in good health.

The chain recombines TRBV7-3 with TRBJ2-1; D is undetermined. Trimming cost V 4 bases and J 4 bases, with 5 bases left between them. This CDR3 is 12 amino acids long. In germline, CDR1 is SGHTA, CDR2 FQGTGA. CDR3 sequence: CASSSTYNEQFF. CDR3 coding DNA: TGTGCCAGCAGCTCAACTTACAATGAGCAGTTCTTC.

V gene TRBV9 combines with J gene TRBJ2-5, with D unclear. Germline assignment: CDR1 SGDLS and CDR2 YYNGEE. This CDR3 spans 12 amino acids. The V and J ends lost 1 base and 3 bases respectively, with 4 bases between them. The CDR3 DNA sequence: TGTGCCAGCAGCGTATTAGAAGAGACCCAGTACTTC. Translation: CASSVLEETQYF.

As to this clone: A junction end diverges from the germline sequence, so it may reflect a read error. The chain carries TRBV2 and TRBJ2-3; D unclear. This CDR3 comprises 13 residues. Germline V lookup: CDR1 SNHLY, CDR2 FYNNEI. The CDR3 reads CASSELGGDAQYF. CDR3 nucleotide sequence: TGTGCCAGCAGTGAATTAGGTGGAGATGCGCAGTATTTT. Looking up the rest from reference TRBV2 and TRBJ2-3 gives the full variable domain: EPEVTQTPSHQVTQMGQEVILRCVPISNHLYFYWYRQILGQKVEFLVSFYNNEISEKSEIFDDQFSVERPDGSNFTLKIRSTKLEDSAMYFCASSELGGDAQYFGPGTRLTVL.

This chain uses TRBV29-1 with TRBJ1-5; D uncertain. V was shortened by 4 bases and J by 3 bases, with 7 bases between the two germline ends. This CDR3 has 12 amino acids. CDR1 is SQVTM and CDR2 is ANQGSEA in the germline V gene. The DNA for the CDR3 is TGCAGCGTTGGGGGTCCCAATCAGCCCCAGCATTTT. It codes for CSVGGPNQPQHF. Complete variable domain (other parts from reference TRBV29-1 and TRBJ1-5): SAVISQKPSRDICQRGTSLTIQCQVDSQVTMMFWYRQQPGQSLTLIATANQGSEATYESGFVIDKFPISRPNLTFSTLTVSNMSPEDSSIYLCSVGGPNQPQHFGDGTRLSIL.

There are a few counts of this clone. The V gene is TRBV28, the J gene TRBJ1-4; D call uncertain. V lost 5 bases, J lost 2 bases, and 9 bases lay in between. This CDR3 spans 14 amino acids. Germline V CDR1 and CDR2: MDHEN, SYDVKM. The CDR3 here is CASSRAQTNEKLFF. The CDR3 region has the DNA TGTGCCAGCAGTAGAGCCCAGACTAATGAAAAACTGTTTTTT.

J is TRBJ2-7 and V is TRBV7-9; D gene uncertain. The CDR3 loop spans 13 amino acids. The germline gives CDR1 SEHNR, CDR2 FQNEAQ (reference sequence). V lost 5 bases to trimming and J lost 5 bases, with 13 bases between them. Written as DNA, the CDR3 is TGTGCCAGCAGCGCGGCTTCATTCAACGAGCAGTACTTC. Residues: CASSAASFNEQYF.

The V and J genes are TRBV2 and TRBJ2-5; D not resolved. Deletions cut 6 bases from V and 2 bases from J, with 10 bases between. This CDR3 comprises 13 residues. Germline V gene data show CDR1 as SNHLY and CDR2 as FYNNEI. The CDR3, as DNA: TGTGCCAGCAGGCCAGACGGGCAAGAGACCCAGTACTTC. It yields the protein CASRPDGQETQYF.

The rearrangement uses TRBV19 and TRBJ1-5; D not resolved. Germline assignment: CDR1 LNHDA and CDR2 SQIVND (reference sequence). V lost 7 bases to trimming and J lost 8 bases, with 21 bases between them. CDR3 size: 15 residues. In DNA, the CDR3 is TGTGCCAGTACCCCCGCCCCGCAGCTCGGCGAGCCCCAGCATTTT. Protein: CASTPAPQLGEPQHF.

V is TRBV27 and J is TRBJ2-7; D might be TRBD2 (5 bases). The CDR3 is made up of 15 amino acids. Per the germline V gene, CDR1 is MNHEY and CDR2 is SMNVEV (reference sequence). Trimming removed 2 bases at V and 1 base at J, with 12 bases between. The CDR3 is CASSLSLAGSYEQYF. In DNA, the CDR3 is TGTGCCAGCAGTTTAAGTCTAGCCGGGTCCTACGAGCAGTACTTC.

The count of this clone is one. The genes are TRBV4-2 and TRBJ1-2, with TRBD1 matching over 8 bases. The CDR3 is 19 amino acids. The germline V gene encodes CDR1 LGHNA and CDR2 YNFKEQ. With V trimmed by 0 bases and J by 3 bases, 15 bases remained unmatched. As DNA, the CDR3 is TGTGCCAGCAGCCAAGAACCAGGCCGGACAGGGCGGCGGGACTATGGCTACACCTTC. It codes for CASSQEPGRTGRRDYGYTF.

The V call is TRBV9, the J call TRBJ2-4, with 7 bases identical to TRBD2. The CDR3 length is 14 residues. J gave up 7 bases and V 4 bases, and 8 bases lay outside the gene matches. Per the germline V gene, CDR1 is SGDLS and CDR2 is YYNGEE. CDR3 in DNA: TGTGCCAGCAGCAAGCCGGGGGGTGGCAACATTCAGTACTTC. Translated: CASSKPGGGNIQYF.

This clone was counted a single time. CDR3 sequence: CASSPPEPAPTYNEQFF. DNA of the CDR3: TGCGCCAGCAGCCCTCCCGAGCCAGCGCCGACCTACAATGAGCAGTTCTTC. The chain couples TRBV4-1 to TRBJ2-1; no clear D. This CDR3 has 17 residues. Trimming took off 4 bases at V and 2 bases at J, with 18 bases between the two ends. CDR1 MGHRA and CDR2 YSYEKL come from the germline V gene.

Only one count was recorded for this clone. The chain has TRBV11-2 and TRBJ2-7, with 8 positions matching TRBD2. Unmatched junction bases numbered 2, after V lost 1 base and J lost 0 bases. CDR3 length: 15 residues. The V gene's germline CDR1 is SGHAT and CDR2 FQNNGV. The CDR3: CASSLAGLVSYEQYF. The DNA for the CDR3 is TGTGCCAGCAGCTTAGCGGGACTAGTCTCCTACGAGCAGTACTTC.

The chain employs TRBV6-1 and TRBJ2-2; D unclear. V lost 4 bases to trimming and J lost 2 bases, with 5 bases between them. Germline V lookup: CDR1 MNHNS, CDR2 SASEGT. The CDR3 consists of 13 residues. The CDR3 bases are TGTGCCAGCAGTGTAATAAACACCGGGGAGCTGTTTTTT. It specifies CASSVINTGELFF.

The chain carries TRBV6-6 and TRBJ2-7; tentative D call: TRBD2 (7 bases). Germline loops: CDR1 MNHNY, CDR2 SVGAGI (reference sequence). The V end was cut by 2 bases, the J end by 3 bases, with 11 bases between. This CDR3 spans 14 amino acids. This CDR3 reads CASSYGGGLYEQYF. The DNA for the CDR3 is TGTGCCAGCAGTTACGGCGGGGGCCTCTACGAGCAGTACTTC.

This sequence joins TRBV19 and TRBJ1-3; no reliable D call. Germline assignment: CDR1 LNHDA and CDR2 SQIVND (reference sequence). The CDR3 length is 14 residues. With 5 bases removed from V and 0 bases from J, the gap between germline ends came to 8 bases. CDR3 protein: CASSPPTSGNTIYF. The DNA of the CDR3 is TGTGCCAGTAGTCCCCCGACCTCTGGAAACACCATATATTTT.

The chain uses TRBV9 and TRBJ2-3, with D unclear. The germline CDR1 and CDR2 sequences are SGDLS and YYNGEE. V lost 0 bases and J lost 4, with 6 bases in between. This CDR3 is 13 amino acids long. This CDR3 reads CASSVEVADTQYF. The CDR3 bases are TGTGCCAGCAGCGTAGAAGTGGCAGATACGCAGTATTTT. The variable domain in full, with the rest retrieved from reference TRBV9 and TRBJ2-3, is DSGVTQTPKHLITATGQRVTLRCSPRSGDLSVYWYQQSLDQGLQFLIQYYNGEERAKGNILERFSAQQFPDLHSELNLSSLELGDSALYFCASSVEVADTQYFGPGTRLTVL.

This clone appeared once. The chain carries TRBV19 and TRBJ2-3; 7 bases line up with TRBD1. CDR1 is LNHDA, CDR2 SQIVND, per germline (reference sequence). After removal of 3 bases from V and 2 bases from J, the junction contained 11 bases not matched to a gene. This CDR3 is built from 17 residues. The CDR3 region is CASSIPSDRPVTDTQYF. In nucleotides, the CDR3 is TGTGCCAGTAGTATCCCCTCGGACAGGCCGGTCACAGATACGCAGTATTTT.

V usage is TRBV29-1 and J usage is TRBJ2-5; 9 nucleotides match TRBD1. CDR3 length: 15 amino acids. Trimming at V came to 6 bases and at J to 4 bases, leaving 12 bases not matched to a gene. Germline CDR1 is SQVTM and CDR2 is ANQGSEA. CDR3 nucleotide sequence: TGCAGCGTGGATACACAGGGGGCAATCGGAGAGACCCAGTACTTC. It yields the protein CSVDTQGAIGETQYF.

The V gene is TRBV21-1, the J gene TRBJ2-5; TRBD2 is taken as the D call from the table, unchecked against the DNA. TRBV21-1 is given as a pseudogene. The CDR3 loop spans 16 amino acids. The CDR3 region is CASSLRTSGLQETQYF. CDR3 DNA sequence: TGTGCCAGCAGCCTTCGGACTAGCGGCCTCCAAGAGACCCAGTACTTC.

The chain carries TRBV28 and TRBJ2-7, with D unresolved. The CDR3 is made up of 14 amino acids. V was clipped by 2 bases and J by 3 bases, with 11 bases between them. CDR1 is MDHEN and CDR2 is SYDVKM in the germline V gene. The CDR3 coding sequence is TGTGCCAGCAGTTTAGGTGGGTTACTCTACGAGCAGTACTTC. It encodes CASSLGGLLYEQYF.

This CDR3 reads CASSQKAGAAGGTYEQYF. DNA for the CDR3: TGTGCCAGCAGCCAGAAAGCAGGGGCGGCGGGAGGGACCTACGAGCAGTACTTC. The chain uses TRBV7-8 and TRBJ2-7, with 9 positions matching TRBD2. The trim removed 5 bases at V and 2 bases at J, leaving 16 bases unmatched. Germline CDR1 and CDR2: SGHVS and FQNEAQ. This CDR3 comprises 18 residues.

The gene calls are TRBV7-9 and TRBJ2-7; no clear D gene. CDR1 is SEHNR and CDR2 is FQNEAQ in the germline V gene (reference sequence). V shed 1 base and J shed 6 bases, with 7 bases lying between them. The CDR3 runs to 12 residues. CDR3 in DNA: TGTGCCAGCAGCTTAGAGTTTACCGAGCAGTACTTC. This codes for CASSLEFTEQYF.

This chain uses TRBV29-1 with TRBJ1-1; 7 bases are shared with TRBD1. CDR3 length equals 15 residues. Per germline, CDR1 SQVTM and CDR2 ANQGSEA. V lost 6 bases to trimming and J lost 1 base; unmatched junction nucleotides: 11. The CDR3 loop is CSVRQGSVENTEAFF. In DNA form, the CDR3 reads TGCAGCGTCCGACAGGGCTCAGTAGAGAACACTGAAGCTTTCTTT.

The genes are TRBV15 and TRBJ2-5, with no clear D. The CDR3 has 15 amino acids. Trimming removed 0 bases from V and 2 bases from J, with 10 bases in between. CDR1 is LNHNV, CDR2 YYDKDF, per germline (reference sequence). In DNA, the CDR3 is TGTGCCACCAGCAGAGATGTTCAACGACAAGAGACCCAGTACTTC. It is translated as CATSRDVQRQETQYF.

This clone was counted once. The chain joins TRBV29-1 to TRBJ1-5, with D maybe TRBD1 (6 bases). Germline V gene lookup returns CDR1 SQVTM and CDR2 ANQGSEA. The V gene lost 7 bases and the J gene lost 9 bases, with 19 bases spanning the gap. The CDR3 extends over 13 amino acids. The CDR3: CSAHGGPEVPQHF. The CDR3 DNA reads TGCAGCGCCCATGGGGGGCCTGAGGTGCCCCAGCATTTT.

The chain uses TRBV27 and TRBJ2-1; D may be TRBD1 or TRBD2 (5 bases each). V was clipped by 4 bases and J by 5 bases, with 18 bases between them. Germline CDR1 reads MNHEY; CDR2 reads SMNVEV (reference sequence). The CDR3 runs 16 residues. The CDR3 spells CASSSDSEGLNNEQFF. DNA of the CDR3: TGTGCCAGCAGTTCGGACTCCGAGGGGTTAAACAATGAGCAGTTCTTC.

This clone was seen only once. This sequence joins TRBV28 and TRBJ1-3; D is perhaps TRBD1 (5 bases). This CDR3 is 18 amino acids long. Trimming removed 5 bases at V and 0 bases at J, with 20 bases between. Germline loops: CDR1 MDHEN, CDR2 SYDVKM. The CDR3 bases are TGTGCCAGCAGTCACCAACGGGGCAGGGTAGACTCTGGAAACACCATATATTTT. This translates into CASSHQRGRVDSGNTIYF.

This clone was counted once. For the CDR3, the DNA is TGTGCCAGCTCACTCTCACAGGGCGGGACTGAAGCTTTCTTT. It encodes CASSLSQGGTEAFF. V and J are TRBV18 and TRBJ1-1; possibly TRBD1 for D (6 bases). Germline V gene data show CDR1 as KGHSH and CDR2 as LQKENI. Trimming left V 4 bases short and J 5 bases short, with 14 bases between. The CDR3 totals 14 residues.